The clone carrying this TCR beta chain has more than one count but fewer than ten. Its antigen is still unknown. V was pared by 3 bases and J by 6 bases, with 11 bases of the junction left unmatched. CDR1 and CDR2 from the germline V gene are LNHDA and SQIVND (reference sequence). The CDR3 is 16 residues long. Assay: immunoSEQ multiplex PCR; the TCRdb copy retains only in-frame clones and omits some. Seen here are 100,000 to 120,000 clones, approximately 86% observed once, and the top ten hold 3.3%. These data belong to a study of T cell responses to AZD1222 COVID-19 vaccine. Study-level findings and limits: The repertoires were collected only after the peak T cell response. Only a handful of AZD1222 recipients, about six in all, had baseline seropositivity.

This TCR was sampled from an adult in good health. The V and J genes are TRBV19 and TRBJ1-1, with 9 bases matching TRBD1. The starting material was peripheral blood, obtained on day 0 of AZD1222 vaccination. The CDR3 reads CASSINFGQGRPEAFF. The CDR3 DNA reads as TGTGCCAGTAGTATTAATTTCGGACAGGGGAGACCTGAAGCTTTCTTT. Complete variable domain (other parts from reference TRBV19 and TRBJ1-1): DGGITQSPKYLFRKEGQNVTLSCEQNLNHDAMYWYRQDPGQGLRLIYYSQIVNDFQKGDIAEGYSVSREKKESFPLTVTSAQKNPTAFYLCASSINFGQGRPEAFFGQGTRLTVV.